This TCR beta chain appears in the sequencing data of a study of shared clonotypes between healthy human individuals. The data were produced by immunoSEQ multiplex PCR, yet TCRdb's version contains in-frame clones alone and is incomplete. The sample lists 1.5 million to 1.9 million clones, approximately 98% occurring once. General study results and limits: Naive CD4 clonotypes were shared across a few donors at 4% to 5%.

As to this clone: The antigen remains undetermined.

Germline V CDR1 and CDR2: SGHVS, FQNEAQ. The V end lost 3 bases, the J end lost 1 base, and 17 bases lay between the germline ends. The CDR3 length is 17 residues. The source material was naive CD4+ T cells sorted from blood. As for subset: CD45RA+ positively selected. The chain combines TRBV7-8 with TRBJ2-3, with D hard to call. The sequence was collected from a man aged 25 to 40 in good health. The CDR3 DNA is TGTGCCAGCAGCTTCGGACGGGTACAGACCGGCACAGATACGCAGTATTTT. This sequence encodes CASSFGRVQTGTDTQYF. Full variable domain (missing parts from reference TRBV7-8 and TRBJ2-3): GAGVSQSPRYKVAKRGQDVALRCDPISGHVSLFWYQQALGQGPEFLTYFQNEAQLDKSGLPSDRFFAERPEGSVSTLKIQRTQQEDSAVYLCASSFGRVQTGTDTQYFGPGTRLTVL.